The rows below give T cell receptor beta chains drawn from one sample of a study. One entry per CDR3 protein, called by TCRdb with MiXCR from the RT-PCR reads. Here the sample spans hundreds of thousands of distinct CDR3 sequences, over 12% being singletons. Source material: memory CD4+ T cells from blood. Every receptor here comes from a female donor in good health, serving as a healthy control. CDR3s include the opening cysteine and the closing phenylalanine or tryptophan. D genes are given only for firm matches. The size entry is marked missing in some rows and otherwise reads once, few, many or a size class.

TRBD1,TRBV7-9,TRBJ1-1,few,CASSLAGGAGAFF,TGTGCCAGCAGCCTAGCAGGGGGCGCAGGGGCTTTCTTT
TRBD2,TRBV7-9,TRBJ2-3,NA,CASSAGLAGGREADTQYF,TGTGCCAGCAGCGCCGGACTAGCGGGGGGGCGTGAGGCAGATACGCAGTATTTT
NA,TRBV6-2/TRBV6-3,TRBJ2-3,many,CASSRPAPTDTQYF,TGTGCCAGCAGCCGCCCGGCGCCCACAGATACGCAGTATTTT
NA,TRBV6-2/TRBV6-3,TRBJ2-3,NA,CASSYGGGSPPDTQYF,TGTGCCAGCAGTTACGGGGGGGGCTCCCCCCCAGATACGCAGTATTTT
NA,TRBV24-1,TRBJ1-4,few,CATSDSGTTNEKLFF,TGTGCCACCAGTGATTCCGGAACAACTAATGAAAAACTGTTTTTT
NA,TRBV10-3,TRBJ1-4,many,CALGAGTNEKLFF,TGTGCCTTAGGGGCGGGAACTAATGAAAAACTGTTTTTT
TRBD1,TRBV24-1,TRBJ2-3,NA,CATSASGRGTDTQYF,TGTGCCACCAGTGCAAGCGGCAGGGGGACAGATACGCAGTATTTT
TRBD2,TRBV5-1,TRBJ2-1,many,CASSGVLAGARNEQFF,TGCGCCAGCAGCGGCGTACTAGCGGGAGCTCGAAATGAGCAGTTCTTC
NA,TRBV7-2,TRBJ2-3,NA,CASSSRTPTDTQYF,TGTGCCAGCAGCTCTCGGACGCCGACAGATACGCAGTATTTT
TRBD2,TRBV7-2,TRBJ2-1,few,CASSWTGTTLNNEQFF,TGTGCCAGCAGCTGGACCGGGACTACCCTAAACAATGAGCAGTTCTTC
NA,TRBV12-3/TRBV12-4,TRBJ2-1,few,CASSGRGDNEQFF,TGTGCCAGCAGTGGCAGGGGGGACAATGAGCAGTTCTTC
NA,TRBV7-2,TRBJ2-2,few,CASSFGGNTWELFF,TGTGCCAGCAGCTTCGGTGGAAATACCTGGGAGCTGTTTTTT
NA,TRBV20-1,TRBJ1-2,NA,CSARDTKTGTKGYTF,TGCAGTGCTAGAGATACCAAAACCGGGACGAAGGGCTACACCTTC
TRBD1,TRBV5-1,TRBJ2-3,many,CASSRDRITDTQYF,TGCGCCAGCAGCAGGGACAGGATCACAGATACGCAGTATTTT
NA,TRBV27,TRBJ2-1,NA,CASSFIIGSSSYNEQFF,TGTGCCAGCAGTTTTATCATAGGGTCGAGCTCCTACAATGAGCAGTTCTTC
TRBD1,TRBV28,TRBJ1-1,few,CASSSPTGAEGAFF,TGTGCCAGCAGTTCCCCAACAGGGGCCGAGGGAGCTTTCTTT
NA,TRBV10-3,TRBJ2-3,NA,CATSQLENTDTQYF,TGTGCCACTTCTCAGCTGGAAAACACAGATACGCAGTATTTT
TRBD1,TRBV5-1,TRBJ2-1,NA,CASSRGQSSYNEQFF,TGCGCCAGCAGCCGGGGACAGAGCTCCTACAATGAGCAGTTCTTC
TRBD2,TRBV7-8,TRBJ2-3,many,CASSRGLAGVGLTDTQYF,TGTGCCAGCAGCCGCGGACTAGCGGGAGTAGGTCTCACAGATACGCAGTATTTT
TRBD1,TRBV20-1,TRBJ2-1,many,CSAPKGAIDDEQFF,TGCAGTGCTCCTAAGGGGGCTATTGATGATGAGCAGTTCTTC
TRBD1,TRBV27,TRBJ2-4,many,CASSQDSGTGIIQYF,TGTGCCAGCTCCCAGGACTCCGGGACAGGGATCATTCAGTACTTC
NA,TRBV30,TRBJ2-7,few,CAWSAKYLDYEQYF,TGTGCCTGGAGTGCAAAATACTTGGACTACGAGCAGTACTTC
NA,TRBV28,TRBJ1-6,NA,CASSSPGPPVNSPLHF,TGTGCCAGCAGTAGTCCGGGCCCACCGGTGAATTCACCCCTCCACTTT
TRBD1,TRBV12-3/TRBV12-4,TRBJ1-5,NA,CASSNVQGASNQPQHF,TGTGCCAGCAGTAACGTACAGGGGGCAAGCAATCAGCCCCAGCATTTT
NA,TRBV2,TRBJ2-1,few,CASSDRGLGYNEQFF,TGTGCCAGCAGTGATCGAGGGTTGGGTTACAATGAGCAGTTCTTC
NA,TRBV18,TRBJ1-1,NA,CASSLEHLNTEAFF,TGTGCCAGCTCACTAGAGCACCTAAACACTGAAGCTTTCTTT
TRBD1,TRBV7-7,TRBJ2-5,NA,CASSRQGTETQYF,TGTGCCAGCAGCCGACAGGGGACGGAGACCCAGTACTTC
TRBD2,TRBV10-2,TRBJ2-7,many,CASSEVPGGDYEQYF,TGCGCCAGCAGTGAGGTCCCCGGGGGGGACTACGAGCAGTACTTC
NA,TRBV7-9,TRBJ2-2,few,CASSPRTRELFF,TGTGCCAGCAGCCCCCGAACCCGGGAGCTGTTTTTT
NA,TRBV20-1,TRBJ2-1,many,CSAEDYSEQFF,TGCAGTGCCGAAGACTATAGTGAGCAGTTCTTC
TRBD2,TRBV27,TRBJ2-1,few,CASRRLAGGPSSYNEQFF,TGTGCCAGCAGACGACTAGCGGGAGGCCCTAGCTCCTACAATGAGCAGTTCTTC
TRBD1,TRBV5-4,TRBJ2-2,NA,CASSTGTGRPGELFF,TGTGCCAGCAGCACCGGGACAGGGAGGCCCGGGGAGCTGTTTTTT
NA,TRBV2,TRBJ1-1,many,CASSGEVNTEAFF,TGTGCCAGCAGTGGGGAGGTTAACACTGAAGCTTTCTTT
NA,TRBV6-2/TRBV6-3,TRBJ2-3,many,CASHIHSGGGSDTQYF,TGTGCCAGCCACATTCATAGCGGAGGGGGGTCAGATACGCAGTATTTT
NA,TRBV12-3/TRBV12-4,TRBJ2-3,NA,CASSPRGASDSTDTQYF,TGTGCCAGCAGCCCCAGAGGGGCTAGCGATAGCACAGATACGCAGTATTTT
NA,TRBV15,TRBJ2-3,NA,CATSRDLYGGDTQYF,TGTGCCACCAGCAGAGATCTTTACGGGGGAGATACGCAGTATTTT
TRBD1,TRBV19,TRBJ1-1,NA,CASNDRVNTEAFF,TGTGCCAGTAACGACAGGGTGAACACTGAAGCTTTCTTT
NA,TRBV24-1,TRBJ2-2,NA,CATSDSTRNTGELFF,TGTGCCACCAGTGATTCGACCCGGAACACCGGGGAGCTGTTTTTT
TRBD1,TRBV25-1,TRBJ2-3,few,CASSATGGPTDTQYF,TGTGCCAGCAGTGCGACAGGGGGCCCCACAGATACGCAGTATTTT
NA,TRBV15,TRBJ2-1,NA,CATSRDGVRQECFF,TGTGCCACCAGCAGAGATGGGGTTCGGCAGGAATGCTTCTTC
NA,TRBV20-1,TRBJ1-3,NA,CSAIKGGTSNTIYF,TGCAGTGCCATAAAAGGGGGGACATCAAACACCATATATTTT
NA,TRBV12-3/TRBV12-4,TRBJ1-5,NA,CASSFQGSGQPQHF,TGTGCCAGCAGTTTCCAGGGGTCTGGGCAGCCCCAGCATTTT